The 21 T cell receptor beta chains reported below all come from one sample, sequenced in a study of a mutant IDH1 vaccine in newly diagnosed glioma. Time point in this sample: week 23, last vaccination. The study gave 300 ug of mutant IDH1 20-mer peptide per vaccine dose, with topical imiquimod. The assay was immunoSEQ multiplex PCR, and TCRdb's table has in-frame clones only and misses some. The data hold around 56,000 clones, with about 81% observed a single time. Their cognate antigens are unknown. The sequencing here drew on PBMCs, taken from a glioma patient whose treatment included an IDH1 peptide vaccine. The source of these receptors is a woman between 40 and 55 years old with glioma. Some clones in this sample may be carry-over from other donors' samples.

This clone was counted only a few times. CDR3 sequence (DNA): TGTGCCAGCAGTGAAGCCGCGGTAAGCTCCTACGAGCAGTACTTC. Its protein is CASSEAAVSSYEQYF. The rearrangement uses TRBV25-1 and TRBJ2-7; D gene unclear. The CDR3 loop spans 15 amino acids. V lost 2 bases and J lost 0, with 11 bases in between. Germline V lookup: CDR1 MGHDK, CDR2 SYGVNS.

The V gene is TRBV18, the J gene TRBJ1-1; no firm D call. This CDR3 spans 16 amino acids. The germline CDR1 and CDR2 sequences are KGHSH and LQKENI. The V end lost 2 bases, the J end lost 0 bases, and 13 bases lay between the germline ends. CDR3 DNA: TGTGCCAGCTCACCAGCGGCAGGTGCAATGAACACTGAAGCTTTCTTT. Amino acid sequence: CASSPAAGAMNTEAFF.

V is TRBV19 and J is TRBJ1-5, with D possibly being TRBD1 (6 bases). The CDR3 spans 16 residues. Germline V gives CDR1 LNHDA, CDR2 SQIVND (reference sequence). V lost 3 bases to trimming and J lost 4 bases, with 16 bases between them. CDR3 coding DNA: TGTGCCAGTAGTATTGTGGAAGGGGGGCATAATCAGCCCCAGCATTTT. Translation: CASSIVEGGHNQPQHF. Drawing the rest from reference TRBV19 and TRBJ1-5, the complete variable domain is DGGITQSPKYLFRKEGQNVTLSCEQNLNHDAMYWYRQDPGQGLRLIYYSQIVNDFQKGDIAEGYSVSREKKESFPLTVTSAQKNPTAFYLCASSIVEGGHNQPQHFGDGTRLSIL.

This chain links TRBV4-3 with TRBJ2-1; D is perhaps TRBD2 (5 bases). This CDR3 is built from 17 residues. Trimming removed 0 bases at V and 6 bases at J, with 18 bases between. Germline-derived CDR1 and CDR2 are LGHNA and YSLEER. The CDR3 region is CASSQDVPGIRLNEQFF. CDR3 sequence (DNA): TGCGCCAGCAGCCAAGATGTGCCCGGGATTCGACTCAATGAGCAGTTCTTC.

The genes are TRBV2 and TRBJ2-5; 11 bases map to TRBD2. The CDR3 has 17 residues. V lost 6 bases and J lost 4; bases outside the gene matches: 13. From germline, CDR1 is SNHLY and CDR2 FYNNEI. The CDR3 region is CASRLLAGATWGETQYF. The CDR3 DNA reads as TGTGCCAGCAGGTTACTAGCGGGGGCCACTTGGGGAGAGACCCAGTACTTC.

The J gene is TRBJ2-1, the V gene TRBV2; D remains ambiguous. This CDR3 is 11 amino acids long. V was shortened by 3 bases and J by 8 bases, with 5 bases between the two germline ends. From germline, CDR1 is SNHLY and CDR2 FYNNEI. The CDR3 here is CASSERYEQFF. In DNA, the CDR3 is TGTGCCAGCAGTGAGAGGTATGAGCAGTTCTTC.

The chain links TRBV19 to TRBJ2-2; D not certain. This CDR3 spans 13 amino acids. CDR1 is LNHDA and CDR2 is SQIVND in the germline V gene (reference sequence). V shed 7 bases and J shed 1 base, with 7 bases lying between them. This CDR3 reads CASNIGNTGELFF. CDR3 nucleotides: TGTGCCAGTAATATCGGGAACACCGGGGAGCTGTTTTTT.

V and J are TRBV6-5 and TRBJ2-5, with TRBD1 as a possible D gene (5 bases). Trimming cost V 4 bases and J 2 bases, with 11 bases left between them. The CDR3 totals 14 residues. Looked up from germline, CDR1 is MNHEY and CDR2 is SVGAGI. As DNA, the CDR3 is TGTGCCAGCAGTTTCTCAGGGCTACAAGAGACCCAGTACTTC. Translation gives CASSFSGLQETQYF.

The chain is built from TRBV30 and TRBJ1-3, with D perhaps matching TRBD1 (5 bases). Trimming removed 0 bases at V and 3 bases at J, with 12 bases between. Germline V CDR1 and CDR2: GTSNPN, SVGIG (reference sequence). CDR3 length: 15 amino acids. CDR3 in amino acids: CAWSVKGQSGNTIYF. DNA of the CDR3: TGTGCCTGGAGTGTGAAGGGGCAGAGTGGAAACACCATATATTTT.

The rearrangement uses TRBV5-6 and TRBJ1-1; D not resolved. Trimming stripped 2 bases from V and 0 bases from J, with 8 bases between. This CDR3 is 14 amino acids long. From germline, CDR1 is SGHDT and CDR2 YYEEEE. DNA of the CDR3: TGTGCCAGCAGCTTCGGGCGGTTGAACACTGAAGCTTTCTTT. It encodes CASSFGRLNTEAFF.

The J gene is TRBJ2-1, the V gene TRBV7-9; TRBD2 aligns across 8 bases. This CDR3 is 17 amino acids long. J gave up 6 bases and V 5 bases, and 15 bases lay outside the gene matches. Germline V CDR1 and CDR2: SEHNR, FQNEAQ (reference sequence). DNA for the CDR3: TGTGCCAGCAGCAGGGGTGACGGGGGGGGAACTAGCAATGAGCAGTTCTTC. Amino acids: CASSRGDGGGTSNEQFF.

This clone appeared a single time. J is TRBJ1-4 and V is TRBV5-1, with D unclear. The V gene lost 0 bases and the J gene lost 2 bases, with 5 bases spanning the gap. The CDR3 consists of 14 residues. CDR1 SGHRS and CDR2 YFSETQ come from the germline V gene. Here the CDR3 DNA reads TGCGCCAGCAGCTTGGCGGGGACTAATGAAAAACTGTTTTTT. It specifies CASSLAGTNEKLFF.

The chain uses TRBV5-4 and TRBJ2-7; TRBD1 matches at 9 bases. This CDR3 region has 14 residues. Germline CDR1 is SGHNT and CDR2 is YYREEE (reference sequence). V lost 4 bases, J lost 3 bases, and 5 bases stayed unmatched. CDR3 loop: CASSPGQGYYEQYF. The CDR3, as DNA: TGTGCCAGCAGCCCGGGACAGGGCTACTACGAGCAGTACTTC. The whole variable domain, filled in from reference TRBV5-4 and TRBJ2-7, reads ETGVTQSPTHLIKTRGQQVTLRCSSQSGHNTVSWYQQALGQGPQFIFQYYREEENGRGNFPPRFSGLQFPNYSSELNVNALELDDSALYLCASSPGQGYYEQYFGPGTRLTVT.

The gene calls are TRBV10-3 and TRBJ2-7; D perhaps matches TRBD2 (6 bases). This CDR3 is built from 13 residues. From germline, CDR1 is ENHRY and CDR2 SYGVKD. With 8 bases removed from V and 3 bases from J, the gap between germline ends came to 14 bases. CDR3 in DNA: TGTGCCATCGGGCGGGGAGCGATCTACGAGCAGTACTTC. This gives the protein CAIGRGAIYEQYF.

This chain links TRBV27 with TRBJ1-2; 8 bases match TRBD1. CDR3 length: 14 residues. Germline V gives CDR1 MNHEY, CDR2 SMNVEV (reference sequence). After removal of 6 bases from V and 3 bases from J, the junction contained 6 bases not matched to a gene. CDR3 loop: CASSRLDRDYGYTF. The CDR3 nucleotides read TGTGCCAGCAGCAGATTGGACAGGGACTATGGCTACACCTTC.

The chain carries TRBV6-1 and TRBJ1-2, with D tentatively TRBD1 (5 bases). The CDR3 spans 14 residues. The ends were cut back, 0 bases at V and 4 bases at J, with 9 bases in the middle. CDR1 MNHNS and CDR2 SASEGT come from the germline V gene. The CDR3 nucleotides are TGTGCCAGCAGTGAAGCGGGGACGGCCTATGGCTACACCTTC. Its translation: CASSEAGTAYGYTF.

This clone is a singleton in its sample. This chain uses TRBV7-9 with TRBJ1-2; D is perhaps TRBD1 (6 bases). Germline CDR1 is SEHNR and CDR2 is FQNEAQ (reference sequence). CDR3 length: 12 residues. V was clipped by 5 bases and J by 4 bases, with 8 bases between them. CDR3 residues: CASSPDSYGYTF. CDR3 bases: TGTGCCAGCAGCCCGGACAGCTATGGCTACACCTTC. Full variable domain (rest looked up from reference TRBV7-9 and TRBJ1-2): DTGVSQNPRHKITKRGQNVTFRCDPISEHNRLYWYRQTLGQGPEFLTYFQNEAQLEKSRLLSDRFSAERPKGSFSTLEIQRTEQGDSAMYLCASSPDSYGYTFGSGTRLTVV.

The V gene is TRBV19, the J gene TRBJ2-3; D is ambiguous. The V gene lost 1 base and the J gene lost 3 bases, with 8 bases spanning the gap. The CDR3 is made up of 14 amino acids. Looked up from germline, CDR1 is LNHDA and CDR2 is SQIVND (reference sequence). CDR3 sequence reads: CASSIGLETDTQYF. CDR3 DNA: TGTGCCAGTAGTATAGGTCTAGAAACAGATACGCAGTATTTT.

The chain joins TRBV6-1 to TRBJ1-4; unclear D gene. Germline V CDR1 and CDR2: MNHNS, SASEGT. V lost 8 bases, J lost 3 bases, and 10 bases lay in between. This CDR3 is built from 13 residues. The CDR3 loop is CASALAANEKLFF. CDR3 DNA: TGTGCCAGCGCCTTGGCAGCTAATGAAAAACTGTTTTTT.

The chain joins TRBV25-1 to TRBJ1-4; TRBD1 might be the D (6 bases). Trimming removed 4 bases at V and 10 bases at J, with 13 bases between. CDR3 size: 13 residues. The germline V gene has CDR1 MGHDK and CDR2 SYGVNS. CDR3 bases: TGTGCCAGCAGTGGCGCAGGGGAGGGAAAACTGTTTTTT. It yields the protein CASSGAGEGKLFF.

The CDR3 region is CASSFRQASRNTEAFF. The CDR3 DNA sequence: TGTGCCAGCAGCTTTCGACAGGCATCTAGGAACACTGAAGCTTTCTTT. The chain couples TRBV11-2 to TRBJ1-1; weak D call: TRBD1 (6 bases). The CDR3 spans 16 residues. The V end was cut by 3 bases, the J end by 1 base, with 15 bases between. Germline V gives CDR1 SGHAT, CDR2 FQNNGV. Combining the CDR3 with reference TRBV11-2 and TRBJ1-1 gives the whole variable domain EAGVAQSPRYKIIEKRQSVAFWCNPISGHATLYWYQQILGQGPKLLIQFQNNGVVDDSQLPKDRFSAERLKGVDSTLKIQPAKLEDSAVYLCASSFRQASRNTEAFFGQGTRLTVV.